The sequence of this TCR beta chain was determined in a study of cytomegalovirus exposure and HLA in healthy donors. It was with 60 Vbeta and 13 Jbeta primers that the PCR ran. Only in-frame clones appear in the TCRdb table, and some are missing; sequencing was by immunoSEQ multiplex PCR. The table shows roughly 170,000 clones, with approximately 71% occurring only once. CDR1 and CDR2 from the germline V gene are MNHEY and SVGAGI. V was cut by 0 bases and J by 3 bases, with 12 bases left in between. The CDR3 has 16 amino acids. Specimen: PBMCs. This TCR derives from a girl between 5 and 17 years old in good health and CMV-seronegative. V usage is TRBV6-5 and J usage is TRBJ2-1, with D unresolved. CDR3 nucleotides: TGTGCCAGCAGTTACTCCCGACGAGGTTTCTACAATGAGCAGTTCTTC. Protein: CASSYSRRGFYNEQFF.